Listed here is a single T cell receptor beta chain. The data derive from a study of cytomegalovirus exposure and HLA in healthy donors. CDR1 is MNHEY and CDR2 is SVGAGI in the germline V gene. Losses at the gene ends were 6 bases for V and 8 bases for J; bases not matched to a gene: 10. The CDR3 runs 14 residues. The PCR made use of 60 Vbeta and 13 Jbeta primers. Profiled with immunoSEQ multiplex PCR; TCRdb holds only in-frame clones, not every one. The sample consists of 150,000 to 200,000 clones, about two thirds of them appearing once. This receptor was obtained from a human donor in good health. The gene calls are TRBV6-5 and TRBJ1-2; TRBD1 matches at 9 bases. The specimen sequenced was PBMCs. The CDR3 DNA follows: TGTGCCAGCAGCACCGGGACAGGGAGCGGCGGCTACACCTTC. It specifies CASSTGTGSGGYTF.